This record covers a single TCR beta chain. Between the trimmed V and J ends, which lost 0 bases and 5 bases, there was a span of 8 bases. Germline loops: CDR1 SGHRS, CDR2 YFSETQ. This CDR3 has 14 residues. The sample belongs to a study of blood T cell repertoires in COVID-19. Data came from immunoSEQ multiplex PCR; TCRdb stores just in-frame clones and leaves some out. The top ten clones hold approximately 2.5% of a sample with about 230,000 clones, 83% of them seen once. The TCR was taken from a woman aged 70 to 79 with active or convalescent COVID-19. The chain carries TRBV5-1 and TRBJ2-2, with D tentatively TRBD1 (5 bases). The sample comprised peripheral blood. For the CDR3, the DNA is TGCGCCAGCAGCTTGGCAGGGCGGACCGGGGAGCTGTTTTTT. Its protein is CASSLAGRTGELFF.